Listed below are T cell receptor beta chains from one sample, sequenced in a study of T cell repertoires in cytomegalovirus infection. TCRdb redid the calling of the reads with MiXCR, one entry per CDR3 protein. The sample contains 250,000 to 350,000 distinct CDR3 sequences, under 30% of which appear only once. The specimen was PBMCs. These receptors came from a human donor in good health (CMV status not recorded). Some clones in this sample may be carry-over from other donors' samples. Both conserved end residues are part of each CDR3. D genes are given only for firm matches. Expanded clones are given a class, and other clones once, few, many or no size at all.

j_call d_call clone_size v_call cdr3_nt cdr3_aa
TRBJ2-6 NA few TRBV2 TGTGCCAGCAAGGTCCAGGGCTCTGGGGCCAACGTCCTGACTTTC CASKVQGSGANVLTF
TRBJ2-5 NA few TRBV5-6 TGTGCCAGCAGCTTAAATGGGATGTCGGAGACCCAGTACTTC CASSLNGMSETQYF
TRBJ1-1 NA few TRBV30 TGTGCCTGGCAGGGGAACACTGAAGCTTTCTTT CAWQGNTEAFF
TRBJ2-1 TRBD2 many TRBV10-2 TGCGCCAGCAGTGGGCCGACTAGCGGAAGGTCCTACAATGAGCAGTTCTTC CASSGPTSGRSYNEQFF
TRBJ1-5 TRBD1 NA TRBV19 TGTGCCAGTAGTCGGGGACAGGGTTATCTCCAGCCCCAGCATTTT CASSRGQGYLQPQHF
TRBJ2-2 NA few TRBV9 TGTGCCAGCAGCCGAAACCGAGACCCCACCACCGGGGAGCTGTTTTTT CASSRNRDPTTGELFF
TRBJ2-7 NA many TRBV7-2 TGTGCCAGCAGCTTAGTTCTCCAATCCTACGAGCAGTACTTC CASSLVLQSYEQYF
TRBJ2-3 NA few TRBV2 TGTGCCAGCAACGGCCCGGGGGTTAACACAGATACGCAGTATTTT CASNGPGVNTDTQYF
TRBJ2-3 NA NA TRBV27 TGTGCCAGCAGGCCCGGGACGATCGTAGATACGCAGTATTTT CASRPGTIVDTQYF
TRBJ2-3 TRBD2 few TRBV7-6 TGTGCCAGCACCGGACTAGCGGGAGGAGGCGATACGCAGTATTTT CASTGLAGGGDTQYF
TRBJ2-2 NA few TRBV6-5 TGTGCCAGCAGTTATAACACCGGGGAGCTGTTTTTT CASSYNTGELFF
TRBJ2-2 NA many TRBV11-2 TGTGCCAGCAGCTTAAGGGGCGCATCCGGGGAGCTGTTTTTT CASSLRGASGELFF
TRBJ1-5 NA many TRBV7-2 TGTGCCAGCAGCTTAAGAATGGAGCTTCAGCCCCAGCATTTT CASSLRMELQPQHF
TRBJ2-5 NA NA TRBV15 TGTGCCACCAGCAGAGATCGCCTAGGCCCCCAAGAGACCCAGTACTTC CATSRDRLGPQETQYF
TRBJ1-2 TRBD1 few TRBV7-9 TGTGCCAGCAGCTTCCGGGGGACAGGGTATGGCTACACCTTC CASSFRGTGYGYTF
TRBJ2-6 NA many TRBV13 TGTGCCAGCAGCTCGGCGGGCCGCTCTGGGGCCAACGTCCTGACTTTC CASSSAGRSGANVLTF
TRBJ1-1 TRBD1 NA TRBV20-1 TGCAGTGCTACCCGGTTACTGACAGGGCCCACTGAAGCTTTCTTT CSATRLLTGPTEAFF
TRBJ1-1 NA NA TRBV5-6 TGTGCCAGCAGCTTGGTGGGACCGACGAACACTGAAGCTTTCTTT CASSLVGPTNTEAFF
TRBJ2-5 NA few TRBV29-1 TGCAGCGTCTCTTCCGAGACCCAGTACTTC CSVSSETQYF
TRBJ2-1 NA NA TRBV7-2 TGTGCCAGCAGCCTAAATCCGGGGAGCTCCTACAATGAGCAGTTCTTC CASSLNPGSSYNEQFF
TRBJ1-5 NA many TRBV7-2 TGTGCCAGCAGCTTAGGACCTAATCAGCCCCAGCATTTT CASSLGPNQPQHF
TRBJ2-1 NA NA TRBV6-2/TRBV6-3 TGTGCCAGCAGTACAACTAACAGGAATGAGCAGTTCTTC CASSTTNRNEQFF
TRBJ2-2 NA few TRBV9 TGTGCCAGCAGCGTAGCTAGAACCGGGGAGCTGTTTTTT CASSVARTGELFF
TRBJ2-1 TRBD2 NA TRBV3-1 TGTGCCAGCAGCCAAGCGGGACTAGCTTTCTACAATGAGCAGTTCTTC CASSQAGLAFYNEQFF
TRBJ2-3 NA NA TRBV14 TGTGCCAGCAGCCAAGATGGCTTGGCTAATACGCAGTATTTT CASSQDGLANTQYF
TRBJ2-7 NA NA TRBV12-3/TRBV12-4 TGTGCCAGCAGTTTCGAGCTTTTGACAGATACCTACGAGCAGTACTTC CASSFELLTDTYEQYF
TRBJ2-3 NA NA TRBV3-1 TGTGCCAGCAGCCAAGACCCGGCACTGAGCACAGATACGCAGTATTTT CASSQDPALSTDTQYF
TRBJ2-3 TRBD2 few TRBV29-1 TGCAGCACCCTAGCGGGGGCACGGGATACGCAGTATTTT CSTLAGARDTQYF
TRBJ2-4 TRBD2 many TRBV7-2 TGTGCCAGCAGTTCCGATGGGACTAGCGGGAGATCAGGCATTCAGTACTTC CASSSDGTSGRSGIQYF
TRBJ2-7 TRBD2 many TRBV25-1 TGTGCCAGCAGTGAACGCGGGGGTCCCATTAAAGTGCAGTACTTC CASSERGGPIKVQYF
TRBJ1-5 NA NA TRBV20-1 TGCAGTGCTAAGGACCCAAGGGCCTACGGGCAGCCCCAGCATTTT CSAKDPRAYGQPQHF
TRBJ1-6 TRBD1 NA TRBV2 TGTGCCAGCACAGTGATTGGGACAGGAGATAATTCACCCCTCCACTTT CASTVIGTGDNSPLHF
TRBJ2-1 TRBD2 many TRBV7-9 TGTGCCAGCAGCTTAGTGGTTAGCGGGGGAAATGAGCAGTTCTTC CASSLVVSGGNEQFF
TRBJ2-3 TRBD1 NA TRBV27 TGTGCCAGCAGTTTAAGGGGGAGGGCGGGACAGGGGGCCGGAGATACGCAGTATTTT CASSLRGRAGQGAGDTQYF
TRBJ2-1 TRBD2 NA TRBV7-2 TGTGCCAGCAGCTCTAGCGGGAGCGGGGGTTATGAGCAGTTCTTC CASSSSGSGGYEQFF
TRBJ1-2 TRBD1 many TRBV11-2 TGTGCCAGCAGCCACTTCCGGGACAGGGATTTGGGCTACACCTTC CASSHFRDRDLGYTF
TRBJ1-1 NA NA TRBV20-1 TGCACCAGCGCGGGGGGGGGTAGAGCTTTCTTT CTSAGGGRAFF